The 2 T cell receptor beta chains below come from one sample, sequenced in a study of blood T cell repertoires in COVID-19. The method was immunoSEQ multiplex PCR; TCRdb's version includes in-frame clones alone and lacks a portion of them. The data show 130,000 or so clones, about 83% seen once. The sample consisted of peripheral blood. All receptors come from a human donor in a cohort sampled during active COVID-19.

Comments on this clone: The junction does not match germline at one end; this may be a read error. The V and J genes are TRBV30 and TRBJ2-5, with D possibly matching TRBD1 (5 bases). The V gene's germline CDR1 is GTSNPN and CDR2 SVGIG (reference sequence). The CDR3 covers 14 residues. The CDR3 reads CAWSVGRAREAQYF. In DNA form, the CDR3 reads TGTGCCTGGAGTGTAGGCAGGGCAAGAGAGGCCCAGTACTTC.

About this clone: At the DNA level, this CDR3 is encoded by other sequences in the same sample as well. V is TRBV10-3 and J is TRBJ1-3, with unresolved D. In germline, CDR1 is ENHRY, CDR2 SYGVKD. V was cut by 1 base and J by 0 bases, with 10 bases left in between. The CDR3 runs to 16 residues. CDR3 protein: CAISEFTVSSGNTIYF. As DNA, the CDR3 is TGTGCCATCAGTGAGTTCACAGTCTCCTCTGGAAACACCATATATTTT.